This T cell receptor beta chain originates from a study of T cells in Graves' hyperthyroidism and ophthalmopathy. Findings and caveats of the study: Separation of ophthalmopathy from stable hyperthyroidism was achieved by a 13 V-J model. Most clonotypes that expanded in the thyroid above 0.001 also showed up in blood.

This CDR3 is 11 amino acids long. Germline CDR1 is SNHLY and CDR2 is FYNNEI. The J segment lost 9 bases and the V segment lost 7 bases, leaving 4 bases of the junction unmatched. RNA transcripts yielded amplified TCR beta CDR3 regions. In the first-round RT-PCR of the TCR CDR3, the HTBI primer set was used. A single record per CDR3 protein comes from TCRdb applying MiXCR to the multiplex PCR reads. The sample has 550,000 to 800,000 distinct CDR3 sequences; roughly a sixth are singletons. Ten or more counts support this clonotype. The target antigen is unknown. The sequence came from a man between 50 and 59 years old with Graves' hyperthyroidism. Sample: blood. The chain is built from TRBV2 and TRBJ2-7; TRBD1 matches at 9 bases. CDR3 coding DNA: TGTGCCAGCAAGAGGACAGGGGTGCAGTACTTC. It codes for CASKRTGVQYF.